This T cell receptor beta chain was identified during a study of CD4 and CD8 cells across lung adenocarcinoma regions. Localized lung adenocarcinoma, a non-small cell lung cancer, affected the donors. In germline, CDR1 is MNHNS, CDR2 SASEGT. This CDR3 is 15 amino acids long. TCRdb reanalysed the PCR reads using MiXCR and keeps one entry per CDR3 protein. In the table there are several thousand distinct CDR3 sequences, around 40% of which are singletons. Sequenced input: CD4+ T cells from the margin of a lung tumor. This rearrangement joins TRBV6-1 to TRBJ2-1, with TRBD2 identical over 9 bases. The better agreement between TRBJ2-7 and the DNA end casts doubt on the J call. The origin of this receptor is a male donor with lung adenocarcinoma. The CD4 and CD8 labels of this study may be unreliable. For the CDR3, the DNA is TGTGCCAGGAGCGACGGGGCTAGCGGGACTGATGAGCAGTACTTC. Amino acids: CARSDGASGTDEQYF.